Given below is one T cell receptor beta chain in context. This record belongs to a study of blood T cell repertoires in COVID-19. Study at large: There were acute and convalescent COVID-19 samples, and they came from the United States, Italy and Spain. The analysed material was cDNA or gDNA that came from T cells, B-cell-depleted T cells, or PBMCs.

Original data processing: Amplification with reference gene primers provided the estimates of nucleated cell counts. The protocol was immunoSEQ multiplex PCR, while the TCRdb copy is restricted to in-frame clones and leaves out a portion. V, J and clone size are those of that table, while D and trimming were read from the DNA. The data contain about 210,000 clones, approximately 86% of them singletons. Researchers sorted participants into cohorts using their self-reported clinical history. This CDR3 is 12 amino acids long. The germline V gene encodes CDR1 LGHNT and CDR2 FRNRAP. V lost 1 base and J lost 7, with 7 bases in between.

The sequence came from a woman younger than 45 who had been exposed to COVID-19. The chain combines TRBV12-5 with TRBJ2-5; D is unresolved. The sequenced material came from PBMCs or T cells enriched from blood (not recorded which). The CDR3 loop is CASGLEFGTQYF. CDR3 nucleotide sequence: TGTGCTAGTGGTTTGGAATTCGGGACCCAGTACTTC.